Listed below are T cell receptor beta chains from one sample, sequenced in a study of T cells in Graves' hyperthyroidism and ophthalmopathy. TCRdb processed the multiplex PCR reads anew with MiXCR; each CDR3 protein has one entry. The sample includes about 660,000 distinct CDR3 sequences, 45% of them seen just once. Material for sequencing was peripheral blood or thyroid tissue (not recorded which). These receptors came from an adult man with Graves' disease, either hyperthyroidism or ophthalmopathy (not recorded which). The CDR3 runs from the conserved cysteine through the conserved F or W. Size tells how often a clone was seen (once, few, many) or the class of an expanded clone, and some rows leave it out.

v_call	clone_size	j_call	cdr3_aa
TRBV20-1	-	TRBJ2-7	CSAVLAGGFSNEQYF
TRBV29-1	-	TRBJ2-2	CSVENKVSGELFF
TRBV29-1	-	TRBJ2-5	CSVRLAGGRETQYF
TRBV7-9	once	TRBJ1-3	CASRSRGLNTIYF
TRBV6-4	few	TRBJ2-7	CASSHLAGSYEQYF
TRBV10-3	few	TRBJ1-2	CASSGGGSYTF
TRBV20-1	-	TRBJ1-5	CSARDGGDNQPQHF
TRBV2	-	TRBJ1-4	CASDRIVSEKLFF
TRBV20-1	-	TRBJ1-5	CSARGTGSNQPQHF
TRBV10-3	many	TRBJ2-7	CAISERTSSGEQYF
TRBV19	few	TRBJ2-7	CASSISGLTHEQYF
TRBV9	many	TRBJ1-6	CASSVEGEHSPLHF
TRBV25-1	once	TRBJ1-2	CARDQGRYGYTF
TRBV7-9	-	TRBJ1-5	CASSQEDDSNQPQHF
TRBV7-9	many	TRBJ1-2	CASSRGGSYGYTF
TRBV7-3	many	TRBJ1-6	CASSLTQTGHGSPLHF
TRBV2	-	TRBJ1-2	CASSEGPLYGYTF
TRBV25-1	few	TRBJ2-3	CASSAVDTQYF
TRBV12-3/TRBV12-4	-	TRBJ1-1	CASSQEVRGGEAFF
TRBV2	-	TRBJ2-3	CASRYWDRGSADTQYF
TRBV19	-	TRBJ1-5	CASSPWTGTQPQHF
TRBV29-1	many	TRBJ1-1	CSVAQGSYMNTEAFF
TRBV7-9	-	TRBJ1-6	CASSPPGDTPLHF
TRBV20-1	-	TRBJ1-2	CSAPPGGQDGYTF